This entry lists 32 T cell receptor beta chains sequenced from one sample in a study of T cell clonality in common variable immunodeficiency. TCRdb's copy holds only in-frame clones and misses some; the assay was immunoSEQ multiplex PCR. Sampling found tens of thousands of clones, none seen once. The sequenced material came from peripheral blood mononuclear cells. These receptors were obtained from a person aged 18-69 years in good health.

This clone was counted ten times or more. Incomplete CDR3 DNA: TGCAGTGCTCCTTCTAGCGGGAGGGCCCCCTACAATGAG. Its translation is CSAPSSGRAPYNE. The CDR3 in its entirety is CSAPSSGRAPYNEQFF. The chain combines TRBV20-1 with TRBJ2-1; 12 bases agree with TRBD2. The CDR3 end is not reached by the read, which stops 3 residues before it; the germline J gene fills it in. This CDR3 has 16 residues. Losses at the gene ends were 5 bases for V and 2 bases for J; bases not matched to a gene: 7. Germline CDR1 reads DFQATT; CDR2 reads SNEGSKA (reference sequence).

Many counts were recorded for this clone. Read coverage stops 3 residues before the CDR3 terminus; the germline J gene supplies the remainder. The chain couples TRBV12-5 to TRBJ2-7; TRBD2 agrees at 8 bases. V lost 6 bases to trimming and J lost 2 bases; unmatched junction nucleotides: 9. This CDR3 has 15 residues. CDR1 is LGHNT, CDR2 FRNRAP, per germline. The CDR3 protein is CASGPGGVPTYEQYF. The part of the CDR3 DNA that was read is TGTGCTAGTGGCCCGGGGGGGGTTCCAACCTACGAG.

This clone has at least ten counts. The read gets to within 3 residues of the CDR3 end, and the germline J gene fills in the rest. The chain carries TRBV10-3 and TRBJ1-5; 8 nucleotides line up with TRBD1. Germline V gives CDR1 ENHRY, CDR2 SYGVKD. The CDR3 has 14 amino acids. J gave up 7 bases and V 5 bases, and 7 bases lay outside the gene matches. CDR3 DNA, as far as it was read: TGTGCCATCAGTCAGACAGGGGTTCAGCAGCCC. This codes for CAISQTGVQQP. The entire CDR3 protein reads CAISQTGVQQPQHF.

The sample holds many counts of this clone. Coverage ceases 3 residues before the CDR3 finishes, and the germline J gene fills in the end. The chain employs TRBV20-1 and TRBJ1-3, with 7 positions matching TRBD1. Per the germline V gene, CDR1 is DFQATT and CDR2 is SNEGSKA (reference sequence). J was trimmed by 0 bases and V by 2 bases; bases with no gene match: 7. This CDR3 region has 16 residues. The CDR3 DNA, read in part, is TGCAGTGCTAGAAACCCGGGACAGAGCTCTGGAAACACC. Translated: CSARNPGQSSGNT. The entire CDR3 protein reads CSARNPGQSSGNTIYF.

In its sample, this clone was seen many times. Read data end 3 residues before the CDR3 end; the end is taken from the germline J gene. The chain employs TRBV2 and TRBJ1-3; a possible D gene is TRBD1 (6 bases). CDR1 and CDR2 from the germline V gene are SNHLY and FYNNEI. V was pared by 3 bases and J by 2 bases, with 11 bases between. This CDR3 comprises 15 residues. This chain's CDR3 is CASSDRGSPGNTIYF. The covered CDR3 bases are TGTGCCAGCAGTGACAGGGGATCACCTGGAAACACC.

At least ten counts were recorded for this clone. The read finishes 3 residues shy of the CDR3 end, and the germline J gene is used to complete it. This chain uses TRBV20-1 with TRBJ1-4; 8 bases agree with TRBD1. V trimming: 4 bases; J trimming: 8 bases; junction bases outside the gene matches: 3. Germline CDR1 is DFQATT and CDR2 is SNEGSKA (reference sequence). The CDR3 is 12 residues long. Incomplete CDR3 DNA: TGCAGTGCTACAGGGGGCCAGGAAAAA. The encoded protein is CSATGGQEK. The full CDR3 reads CSATGGQEKLFF.

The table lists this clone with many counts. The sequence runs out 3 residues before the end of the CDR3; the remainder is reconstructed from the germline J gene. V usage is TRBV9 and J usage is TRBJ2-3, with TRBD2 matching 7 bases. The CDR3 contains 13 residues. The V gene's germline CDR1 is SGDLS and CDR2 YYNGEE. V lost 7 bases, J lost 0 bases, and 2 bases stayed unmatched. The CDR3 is CASASGSTDTQYF. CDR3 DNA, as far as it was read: TGTGCCAGCGCTAGCGGTAGCACAGATACG.

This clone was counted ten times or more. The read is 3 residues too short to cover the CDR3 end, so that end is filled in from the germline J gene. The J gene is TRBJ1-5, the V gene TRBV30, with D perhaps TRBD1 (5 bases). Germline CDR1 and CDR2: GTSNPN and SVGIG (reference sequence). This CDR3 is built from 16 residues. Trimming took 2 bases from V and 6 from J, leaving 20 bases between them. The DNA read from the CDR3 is TGTGCCTGGAGTTTGGCGGGGAATCTCGGGGGTCAGCCC. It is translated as CAWSLAGNLGGQP. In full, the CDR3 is CAWSLAGNLGGQPQHF.

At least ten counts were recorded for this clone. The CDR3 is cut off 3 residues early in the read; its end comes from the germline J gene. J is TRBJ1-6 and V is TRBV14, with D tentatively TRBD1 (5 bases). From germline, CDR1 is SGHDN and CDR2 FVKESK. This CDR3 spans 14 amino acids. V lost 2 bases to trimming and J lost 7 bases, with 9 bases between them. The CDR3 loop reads CASSQTNRNSPLHF. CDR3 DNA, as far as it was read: TGTGCCAGCAGCCAAACAAACAGGAATTCACCC.

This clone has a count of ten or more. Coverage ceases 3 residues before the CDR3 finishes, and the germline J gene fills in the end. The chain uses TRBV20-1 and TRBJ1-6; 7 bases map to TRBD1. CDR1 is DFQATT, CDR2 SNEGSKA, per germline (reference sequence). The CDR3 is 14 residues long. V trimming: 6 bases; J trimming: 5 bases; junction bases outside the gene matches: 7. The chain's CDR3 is CSAGGQPHNSPLHF. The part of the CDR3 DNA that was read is TGCAGTGCGGGGGGACAGCCACATAATTCACCC.

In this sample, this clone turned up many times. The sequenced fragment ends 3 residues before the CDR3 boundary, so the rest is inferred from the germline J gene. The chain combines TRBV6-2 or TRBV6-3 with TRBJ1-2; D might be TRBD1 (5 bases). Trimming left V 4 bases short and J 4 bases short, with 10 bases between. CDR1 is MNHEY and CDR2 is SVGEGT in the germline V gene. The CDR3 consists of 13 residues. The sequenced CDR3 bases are TGTGCCAGCAGTTCAGGGCAGACCTATGGC. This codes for CASSSGQTYG. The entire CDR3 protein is CASSSGQTYGYTF.

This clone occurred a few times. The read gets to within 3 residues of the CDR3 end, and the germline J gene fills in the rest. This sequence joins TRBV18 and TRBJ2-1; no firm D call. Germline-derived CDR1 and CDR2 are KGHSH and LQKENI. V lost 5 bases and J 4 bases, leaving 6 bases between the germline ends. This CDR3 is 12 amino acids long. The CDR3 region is CASSTDYNEQFF. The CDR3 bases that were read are TGTGCCAGCTCAACAGATTACAATGAG. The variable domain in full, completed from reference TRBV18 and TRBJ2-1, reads NAGVMQNPRHLVRRRGQEARLRCSPMKGHSHVYWYRQLPEEGLKFMVYLQKENIIDESGMPKERFSAEFPKEGPSILRIQQVVRGDSAAYFCASSTDYNEQFFGPGTRLTVL.

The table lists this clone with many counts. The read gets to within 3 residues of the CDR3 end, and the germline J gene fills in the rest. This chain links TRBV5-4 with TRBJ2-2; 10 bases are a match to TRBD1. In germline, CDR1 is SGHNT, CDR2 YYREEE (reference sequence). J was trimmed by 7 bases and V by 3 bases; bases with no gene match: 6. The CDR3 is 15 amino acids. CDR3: CASSSGQGVNGELFF. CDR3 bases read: TGTGCCAGCAGCTCAGGACAGGGGGTGAACGGGGAG.

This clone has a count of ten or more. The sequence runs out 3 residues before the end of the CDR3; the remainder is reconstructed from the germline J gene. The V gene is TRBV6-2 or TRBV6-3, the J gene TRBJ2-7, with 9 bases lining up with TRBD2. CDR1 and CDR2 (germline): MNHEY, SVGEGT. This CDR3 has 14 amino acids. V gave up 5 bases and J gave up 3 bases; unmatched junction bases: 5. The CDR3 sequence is CASSRAGGYYEQYF. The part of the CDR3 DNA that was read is TGTGCCAGCAGTCGAGCGGGAGGATACTACGAG.

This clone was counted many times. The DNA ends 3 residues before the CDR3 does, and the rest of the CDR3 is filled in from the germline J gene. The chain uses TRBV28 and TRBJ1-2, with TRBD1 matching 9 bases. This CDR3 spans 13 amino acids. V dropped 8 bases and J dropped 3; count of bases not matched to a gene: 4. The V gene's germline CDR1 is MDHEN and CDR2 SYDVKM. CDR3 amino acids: CASLRQGDYGYTF. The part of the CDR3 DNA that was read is TGTGCCAGCCTGAGACAGGGGGACTATGGC.

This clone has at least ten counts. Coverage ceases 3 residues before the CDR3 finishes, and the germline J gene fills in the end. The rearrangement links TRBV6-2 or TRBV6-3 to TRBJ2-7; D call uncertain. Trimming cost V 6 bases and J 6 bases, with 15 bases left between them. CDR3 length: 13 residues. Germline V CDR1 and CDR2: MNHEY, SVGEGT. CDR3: CASSRSRLSEQYF. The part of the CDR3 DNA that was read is TGTGCCAGCAGCCGTAGCCGTCTTTCCGAG.

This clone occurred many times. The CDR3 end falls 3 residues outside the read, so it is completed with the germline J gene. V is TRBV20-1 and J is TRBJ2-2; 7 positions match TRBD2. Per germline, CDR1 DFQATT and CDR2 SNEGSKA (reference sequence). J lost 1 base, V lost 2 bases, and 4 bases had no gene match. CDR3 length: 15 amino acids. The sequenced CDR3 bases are TGCAGTGCTAGACCGGGGAGGGAGAACACCGGGGAG. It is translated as CSARPGRENTGE. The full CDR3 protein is CSARPGRENTGELFF.

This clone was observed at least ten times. CDR3 region: CASSIAYSYEQYF. Partial CDR3 DNA: TGTGCCAGTAGTATAGCCTACTCCTACGAG. J is TRBJ2-7 and V is TRBV19; no reliable D call. Read sequence stops 3 residues before the CDR3 end, and the germline J gene provides the missing end. V was pared by 1 base and J by 0 bases, with 4 bases between. CDR1 is LNHDA, CDR2 SQIVND, per germline (reference sequence). The CDR3 sequence is 13 residues long. Filled out from reference TRBV19 and TRBJ2-7, the complete variable domain reads DGGITQSPKYLFRKEGQNVTLSCEQNLNHDAMYWYRQDPGQGLRLIYYSQIVNDFQKGDIAEGYSVSREKKESFPLTVTSAQKNPTAFYLCASSIAYSYEQYFGPGTRLTVT.

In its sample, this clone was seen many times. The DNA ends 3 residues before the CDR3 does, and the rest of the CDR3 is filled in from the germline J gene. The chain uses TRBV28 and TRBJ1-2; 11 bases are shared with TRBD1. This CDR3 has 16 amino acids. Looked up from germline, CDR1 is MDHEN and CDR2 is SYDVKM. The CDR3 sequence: CASSLSQPGQGARYTF. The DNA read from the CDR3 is TGTGCCAGCAGTTTATCCCAGCCCGGACAGGGGGCACGC.

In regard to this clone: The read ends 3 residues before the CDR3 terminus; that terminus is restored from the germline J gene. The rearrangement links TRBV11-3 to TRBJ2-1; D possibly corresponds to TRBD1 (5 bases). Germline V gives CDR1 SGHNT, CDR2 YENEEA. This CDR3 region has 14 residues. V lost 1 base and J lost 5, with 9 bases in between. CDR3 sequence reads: CASSLGRVNNEQFF. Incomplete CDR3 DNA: TGTGCCAGCAGCTTAGGCAGGGTTAACAATGAG. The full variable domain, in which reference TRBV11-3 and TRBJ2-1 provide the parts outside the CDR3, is EAGVVQSPRYKIIEKKQPVAFWCNPISGHNTLYWYLQNLGQGPELLIRYENEEAVDDSQLPKDRFSAERLKGVDSTLKIQPAELGDSAVYLCASSLGRVNNEQFFGPGTRLTVL.

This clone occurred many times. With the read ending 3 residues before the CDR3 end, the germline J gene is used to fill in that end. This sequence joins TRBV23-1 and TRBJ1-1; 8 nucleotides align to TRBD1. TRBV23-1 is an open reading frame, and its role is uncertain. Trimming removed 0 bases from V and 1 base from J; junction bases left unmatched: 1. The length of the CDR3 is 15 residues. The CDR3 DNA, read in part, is TGCGCCAGCAGTCAATCGACAGGGGAGAACACTGAA. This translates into CASSQSTGENTE. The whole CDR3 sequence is CASSQSTGENTEAFF.

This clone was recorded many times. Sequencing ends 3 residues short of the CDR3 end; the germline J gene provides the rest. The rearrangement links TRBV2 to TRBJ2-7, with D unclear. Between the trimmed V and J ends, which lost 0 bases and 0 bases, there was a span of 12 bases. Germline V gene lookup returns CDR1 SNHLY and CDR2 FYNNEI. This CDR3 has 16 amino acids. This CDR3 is CASSEALPISSYEQYF. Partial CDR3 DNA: TGTGCCAGCAGTGAAGCATTACCTATAAGCTCCTACGAG.

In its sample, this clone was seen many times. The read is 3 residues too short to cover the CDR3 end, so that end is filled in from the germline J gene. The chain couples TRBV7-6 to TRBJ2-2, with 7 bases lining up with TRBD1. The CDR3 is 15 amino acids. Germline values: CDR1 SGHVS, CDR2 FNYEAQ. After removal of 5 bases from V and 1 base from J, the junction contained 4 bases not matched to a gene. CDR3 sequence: CASSLQGWNTGELFF. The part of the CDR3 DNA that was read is TGTGCCAGCAGCCTACAGGGGTGGAACACCGGGGAG.

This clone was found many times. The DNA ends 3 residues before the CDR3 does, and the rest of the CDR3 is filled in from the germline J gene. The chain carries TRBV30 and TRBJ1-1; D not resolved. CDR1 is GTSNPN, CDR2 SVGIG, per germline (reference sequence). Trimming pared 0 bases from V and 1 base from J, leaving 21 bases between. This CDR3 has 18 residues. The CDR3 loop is CAWSVNIGLSGENTEAFF. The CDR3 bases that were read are TGTGCCTGGAGTGTAAATATCGGATTATCCGGGGAGAACACTGAA.

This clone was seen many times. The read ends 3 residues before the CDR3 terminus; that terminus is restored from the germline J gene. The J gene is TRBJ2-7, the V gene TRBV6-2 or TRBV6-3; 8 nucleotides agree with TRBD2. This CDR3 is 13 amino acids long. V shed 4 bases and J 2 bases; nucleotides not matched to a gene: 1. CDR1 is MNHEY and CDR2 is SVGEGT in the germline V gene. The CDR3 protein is CASSLAGTYEQYF. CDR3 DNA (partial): TGTGCCAGCAGTTTAGCGGGAACCTACGAG.

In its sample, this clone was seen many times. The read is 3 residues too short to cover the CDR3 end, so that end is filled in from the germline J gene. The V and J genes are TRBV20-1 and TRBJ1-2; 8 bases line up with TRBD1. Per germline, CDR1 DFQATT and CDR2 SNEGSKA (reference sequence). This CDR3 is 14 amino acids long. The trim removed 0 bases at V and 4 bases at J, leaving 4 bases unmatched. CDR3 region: CSARDGDRLYGYTF. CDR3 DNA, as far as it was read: TGCAGTGCTAGAGATGGGGACAGGCTCTATGGC.

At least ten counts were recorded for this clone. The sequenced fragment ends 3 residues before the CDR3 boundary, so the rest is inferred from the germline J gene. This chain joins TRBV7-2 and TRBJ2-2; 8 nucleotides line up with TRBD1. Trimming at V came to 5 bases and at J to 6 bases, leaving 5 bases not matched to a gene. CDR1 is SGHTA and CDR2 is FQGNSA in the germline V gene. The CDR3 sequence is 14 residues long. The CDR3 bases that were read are TGTGCCAGCAGCGTCAGACAGGGGCCCGGGGAG. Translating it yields CASSVRQGPGE. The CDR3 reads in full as CASSVRQGPGELFF.

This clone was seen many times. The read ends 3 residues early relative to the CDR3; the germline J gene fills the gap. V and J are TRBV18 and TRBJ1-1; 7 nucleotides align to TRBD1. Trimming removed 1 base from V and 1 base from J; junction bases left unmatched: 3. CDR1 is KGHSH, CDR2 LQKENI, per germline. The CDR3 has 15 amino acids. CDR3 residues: CASSPQGQQNTEAFF. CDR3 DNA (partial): TGTGCCAGCTCACCACAGGGACAGCAGAACACTGAA.

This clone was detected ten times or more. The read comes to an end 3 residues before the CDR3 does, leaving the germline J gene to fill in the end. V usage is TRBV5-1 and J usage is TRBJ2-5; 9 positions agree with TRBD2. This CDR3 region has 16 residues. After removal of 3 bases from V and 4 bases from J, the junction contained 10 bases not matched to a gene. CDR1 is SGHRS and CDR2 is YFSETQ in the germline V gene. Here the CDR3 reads CASSSLAGVSSETQYF. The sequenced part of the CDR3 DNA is TGCGCCAGCAGCTCCTTAGCGGGAGTGAGCTCAGAGACC.

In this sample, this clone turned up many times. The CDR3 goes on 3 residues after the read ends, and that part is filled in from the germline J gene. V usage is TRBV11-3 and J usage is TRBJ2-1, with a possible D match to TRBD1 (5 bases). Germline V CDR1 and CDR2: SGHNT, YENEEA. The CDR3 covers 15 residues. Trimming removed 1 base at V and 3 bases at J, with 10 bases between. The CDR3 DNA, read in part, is TGTGCCAGCAGCTTAGGGCAGGGCAGCTACAATGAG. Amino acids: CASSLGQGSYNE. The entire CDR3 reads CASSLGQGSYNEQFF.

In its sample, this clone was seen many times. CDR3 amino acids: CASSFTEPNTIYF. The CDR3 DNA, read in part, is TGTGCCAGCAGCTTCACAGAGCCGAACACC. The chain is built from TRBV7-2 and TRBJ1-3; the D is unclear. The read finishes 3 residues shy of the CDR3 end, and the germline J gene is used to complete it. V was trimmed by 3 bases and J by 7 bases, leaving 10 bases between them. CDR1 SGHTA and CDR2 FQGNSA come from the germline V gene. The CDR3 sequence is 13 residues long.

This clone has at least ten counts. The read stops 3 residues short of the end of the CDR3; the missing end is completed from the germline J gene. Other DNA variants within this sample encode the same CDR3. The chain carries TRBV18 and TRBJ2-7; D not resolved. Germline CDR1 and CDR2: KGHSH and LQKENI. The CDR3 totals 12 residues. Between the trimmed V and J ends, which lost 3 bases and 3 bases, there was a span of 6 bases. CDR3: CASSPRGYEQYF. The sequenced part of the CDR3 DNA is TGTGCCAGCTCACCCCGCGGCTACGAG. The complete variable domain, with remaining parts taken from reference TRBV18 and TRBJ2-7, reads NAGVMQNPRHLVRRRGQEARLRCSPMKGHSHVYWYRQLPEEGLKFMVYLQKENIIDESGMPKERFSAEFPKEGPSILRIQQVVRGDSAAYFCASSPRGYEQYFGPGTRLTVT.